This T cell receptor beta chain is drawn from a study of shared clonotypes between healthy human individuals. This CDR3 is 15 amino acids long. Per the germline V gene, CDR1 is MNHEY and CDR2 is SMNVEV (reference sequence). Trimming pared 2 bases from V and 1 base from J, leaving 11 bases between. The repertoire was sequenced with immunoSEQ multiplex PCR; TCRdb's copy has only in-frame clones and lacks some. In the table there are 2 million or so clones, approximately 95% of which are singletons. CD45RA-negative memory and CD45RA+ naive subsets were split from the CD4+ cells. This clonotype was obtained from a man younger than 35 in good health. The specimen sequenced was naive CD4+ T cells sorted from blood. The subset is: CD45RA+ positively selected. J is TRBJ1-1 and V is TRBV27; TRBD1 is a possible D gene (6 bases). The CDR3 nucleotides read TGTGCCAGCAGTTTACCCGACAGGCAGAACACTGAAGCTTTCTTT. Encoded protein: CASSLPDRQNTEAFF.